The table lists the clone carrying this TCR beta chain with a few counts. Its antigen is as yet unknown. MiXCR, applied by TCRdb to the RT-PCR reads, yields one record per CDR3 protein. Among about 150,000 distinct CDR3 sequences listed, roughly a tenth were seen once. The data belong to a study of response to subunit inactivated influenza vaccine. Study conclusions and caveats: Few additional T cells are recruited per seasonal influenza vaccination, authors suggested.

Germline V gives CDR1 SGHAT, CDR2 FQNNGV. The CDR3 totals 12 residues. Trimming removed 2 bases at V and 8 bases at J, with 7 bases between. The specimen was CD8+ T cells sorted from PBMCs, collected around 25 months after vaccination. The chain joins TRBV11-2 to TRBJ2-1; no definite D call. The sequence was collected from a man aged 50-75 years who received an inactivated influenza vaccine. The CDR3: CASSLIGHEQFF. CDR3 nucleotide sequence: TGTGCCAGCAGCTTAATTGGACATGAGCAGTTCTTC.